The entry below gives a single TCR beta chain sequence along with its context. These data come from a study of blood T cell repertoires in COVID-19. Study background: Sites in the United States, Italy and Spain provided acute and convalescent COVID-19 samples.

Each participant's cohort was designated according to participant-reported clinical history. This CDR3 comprises 16 residues. CDR1 MNHEY and CDR2 SMNVEV come from the germline V gene (reference sequence). V dropped 6 bases and J dropped 4; count of bases not matched to a gene: 11. Produced via immunoSEQ multiplex PCR; TCRdb's table is partial and in-frame only. The top ten hold roughly 4.9% of the sample, which has around 150,000 clones, over 80% seen once. The TCR was taken from a man in his 70s who had been exposed to COVID-19. Sequencing was carried out using PBMCs or T cells enriched from blood (not recorded which). The chain recombines TRBV27 with TRBJ2-1; TRBD2 agrees at 8 bases. The CDR3 coding sequence is TGTGCCAGCAGACCTGACAGCGGGAGTGTTTACAATGAGCAGTTCTTC. Translating gives CASRPDSGSVYNEQFF.